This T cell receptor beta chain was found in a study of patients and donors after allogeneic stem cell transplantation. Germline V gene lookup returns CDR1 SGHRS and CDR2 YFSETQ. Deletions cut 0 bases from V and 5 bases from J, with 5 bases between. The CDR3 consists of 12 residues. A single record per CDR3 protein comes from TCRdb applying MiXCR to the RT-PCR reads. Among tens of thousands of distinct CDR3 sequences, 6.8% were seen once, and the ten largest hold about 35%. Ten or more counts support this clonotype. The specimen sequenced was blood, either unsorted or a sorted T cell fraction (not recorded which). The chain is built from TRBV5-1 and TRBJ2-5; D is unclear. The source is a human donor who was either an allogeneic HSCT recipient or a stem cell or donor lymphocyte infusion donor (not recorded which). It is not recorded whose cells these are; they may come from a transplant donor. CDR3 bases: TGCGCCAGCAGCTTGGATGGGGAGACCCAGTACTTC. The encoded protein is CASSLDGETQYF.